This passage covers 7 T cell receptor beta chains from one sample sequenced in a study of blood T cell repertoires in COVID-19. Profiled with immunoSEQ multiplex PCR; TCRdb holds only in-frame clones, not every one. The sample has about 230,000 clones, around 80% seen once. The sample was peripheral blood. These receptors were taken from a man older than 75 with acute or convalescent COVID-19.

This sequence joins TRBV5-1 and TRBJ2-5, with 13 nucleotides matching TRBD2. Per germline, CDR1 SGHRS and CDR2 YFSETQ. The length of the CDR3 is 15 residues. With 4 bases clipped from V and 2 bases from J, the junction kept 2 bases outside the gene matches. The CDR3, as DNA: TGCGCCAGCAGCCGACTAGCGGGGGGTCAAGAGACCCAGTACTTC. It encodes CASSRLAGGQETQYF.

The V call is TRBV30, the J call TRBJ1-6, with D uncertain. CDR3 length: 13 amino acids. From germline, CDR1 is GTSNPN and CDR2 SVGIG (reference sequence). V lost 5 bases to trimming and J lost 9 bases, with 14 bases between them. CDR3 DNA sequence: TGTGCCTGGGACGGACTGCCCGGTTCACCCCTCCACTTT. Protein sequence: CAWDGLPGSPLHF. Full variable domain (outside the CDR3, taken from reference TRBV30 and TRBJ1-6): SQTIHQWPATLVQPVGSPLSLECTVEGTSNPNLYWYRQAAGRGLQLLFYSVGIGQISSEVPQNLSASRPQDRQFILSSKKLLLSDSGFYLCAWDGLPGSPLHFGNGTRLTVT.

The DNA of the CDR3 is TGTGCCAGCAGCCCGGGACTAGCGGGAGTGAGCACCGGGGAGCTGTTTTTT. The encoded protein is CASSPGLAGVSTGELFF. The chain carries TRBV2 and TRBJ2-2; TRBD2 matches 14 bases. Trimming cost V 6 bases and J 4 bases; bases outside gene matches: 7. This CDR3 region has 17 residues. Per the germline V gene, CDR1 is SNHLY and CDR2 is FYNNEI.

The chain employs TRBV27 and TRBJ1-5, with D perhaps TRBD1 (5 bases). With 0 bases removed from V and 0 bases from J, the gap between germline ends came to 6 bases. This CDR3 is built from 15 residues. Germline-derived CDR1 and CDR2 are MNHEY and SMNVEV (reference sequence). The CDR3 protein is CASSLSGLSNQPQHF. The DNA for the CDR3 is TGTGCCAGCAGTTTATCGGGGCTTAGCAATCAGCCCCAGCATTTT.

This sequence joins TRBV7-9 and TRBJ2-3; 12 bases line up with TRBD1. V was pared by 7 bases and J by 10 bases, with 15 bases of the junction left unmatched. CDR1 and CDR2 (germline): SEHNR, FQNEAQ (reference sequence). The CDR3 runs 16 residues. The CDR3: CASKLPGQGAQTAQYF. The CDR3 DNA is TGTGCCAGCAAGCTTCCGGGACAGGGGGCACAAACGGCGCAGTATTTT.

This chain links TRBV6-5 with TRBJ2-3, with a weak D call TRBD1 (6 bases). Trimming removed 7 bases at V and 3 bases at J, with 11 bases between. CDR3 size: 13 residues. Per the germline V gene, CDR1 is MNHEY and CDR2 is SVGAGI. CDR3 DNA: TGTGCCAGCACTATCGACAGGACAGATACGCAGTATTTT. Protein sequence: CASTIDRTDTQYF.

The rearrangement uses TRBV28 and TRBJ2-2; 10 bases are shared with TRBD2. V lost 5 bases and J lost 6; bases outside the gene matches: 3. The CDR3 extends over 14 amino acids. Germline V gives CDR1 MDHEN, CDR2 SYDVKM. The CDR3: CASSLAGVAGELFF. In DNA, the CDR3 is TGTGCCAGCAGTCTAGCGGGAGTAGCCGGGGAGCTGTTTTTT.